The sequence of this T cell receptor (beta chain) was determined in a study of tumor and adjacent non-tumor tissue in lung cancer. A modified ARM-PCR protocol with three rounds of nested PCR amplified TCRbeta. TCRdb used MiXCR to reprocess the multiplex PCR reads, holding one entry per CDR3 protein. The repertoire has approximately 79,000 distinct CDR3 sequences, approximately 57% of them found once; the top ten carry 15%. No cell sorting was done before RNA was extracted from the tissue. Chemotherapy-naive patients with new lung cancer underwent thoracic surgery in China, August–November 2014. This CDR3 comprises 15 residues. V lost 10 bases to trimming and J lost 5 bases, with 21 bases between them. Germline CDR1 and CDR2: LGHNA and YNFKEQ.

The clonotype originates from a man in his 70s with non-small cell lung cancer. Sequencing was carried out using lung tumor tissue. The genes are TRBV4-2 and TRBJ1-5; D is perhaps TRBD1 (5 bases). DNA for the CDR3: TGTGCCAACAGGCAAGCAAACAGATTGGATCAGCCCCAGCATTTT. Amino acids: CANRQANRLDQPQHF.